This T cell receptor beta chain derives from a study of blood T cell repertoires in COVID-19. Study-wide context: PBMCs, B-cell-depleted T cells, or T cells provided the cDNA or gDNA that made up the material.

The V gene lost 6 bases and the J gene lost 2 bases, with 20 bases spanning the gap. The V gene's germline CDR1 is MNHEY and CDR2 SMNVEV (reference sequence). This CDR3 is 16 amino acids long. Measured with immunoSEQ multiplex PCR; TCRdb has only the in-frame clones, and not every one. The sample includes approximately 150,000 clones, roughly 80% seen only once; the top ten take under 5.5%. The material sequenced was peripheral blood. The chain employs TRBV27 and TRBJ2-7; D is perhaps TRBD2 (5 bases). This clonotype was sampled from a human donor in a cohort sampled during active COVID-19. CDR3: CASRPTGILNPYEQYF. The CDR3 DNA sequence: TGTGCCAGCAGGCCAACCGGGATATTAAACCCCTACGAGCAGTACTTC.